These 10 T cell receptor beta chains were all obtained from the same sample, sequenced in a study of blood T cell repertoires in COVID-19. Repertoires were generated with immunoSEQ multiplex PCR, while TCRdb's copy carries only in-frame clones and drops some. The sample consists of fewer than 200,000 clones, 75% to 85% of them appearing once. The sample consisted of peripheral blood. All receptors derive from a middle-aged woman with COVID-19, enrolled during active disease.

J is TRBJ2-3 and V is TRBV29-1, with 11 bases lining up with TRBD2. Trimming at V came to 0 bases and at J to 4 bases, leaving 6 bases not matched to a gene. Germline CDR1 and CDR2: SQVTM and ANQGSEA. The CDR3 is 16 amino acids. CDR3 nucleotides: TGCAGCGTTGAAGATTTTAGCGGGAGGGCCTCAGATACGCAGTATTTT. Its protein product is CSVEDFSGRASDTQYF.

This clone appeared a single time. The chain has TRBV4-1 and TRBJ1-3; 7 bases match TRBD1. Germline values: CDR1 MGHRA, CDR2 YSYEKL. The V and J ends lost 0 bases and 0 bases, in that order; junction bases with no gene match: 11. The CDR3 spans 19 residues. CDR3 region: CASSQETGIGGHSGNTIYF. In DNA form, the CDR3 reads TGCGCCAGCAGCCAAGAGACCGGGATAGGGGGCCACTCTGGAAACACCATATATTTT.

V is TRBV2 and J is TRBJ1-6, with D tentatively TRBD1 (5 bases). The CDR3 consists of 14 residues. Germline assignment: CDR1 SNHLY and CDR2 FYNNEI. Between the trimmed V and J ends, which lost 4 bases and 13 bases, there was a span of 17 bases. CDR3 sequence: CASSAGIQLTPLHF. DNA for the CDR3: TGTGCCAGCAGTGCAGGGATTCAACTAACCCCCCTCCACTTT. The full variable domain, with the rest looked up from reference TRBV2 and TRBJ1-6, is EPEVTQTPSHQVTQMGQEVILRCVPISNHLYFYWYRQILGQKVEFLVSFYNNEISEKSEIFDDQFSVERPDGSNFTLKIRSTKLEDSAMYFCASSAGIQLTPLHFGNGTRLTVT.

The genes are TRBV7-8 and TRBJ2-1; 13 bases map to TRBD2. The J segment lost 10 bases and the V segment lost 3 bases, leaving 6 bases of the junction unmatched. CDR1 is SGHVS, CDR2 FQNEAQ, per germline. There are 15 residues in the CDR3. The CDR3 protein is CASSFLTSGGREQFF. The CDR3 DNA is TGTGCCAGCAGCTTCCTGACTAGCGGGGGGCGAGAGCAGTTCTTC. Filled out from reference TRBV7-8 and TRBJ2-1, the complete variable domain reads GAGVSQSPRYKVAKRGQDVALRCDPISGHVSLFWYQQALGQGPEFLTYFQNEAQLDKSGLPSDRFFAERPEGSVSTLKIQRTQQEDSAVYLCASSFLTSGGREQFFGPGTRLTVL.

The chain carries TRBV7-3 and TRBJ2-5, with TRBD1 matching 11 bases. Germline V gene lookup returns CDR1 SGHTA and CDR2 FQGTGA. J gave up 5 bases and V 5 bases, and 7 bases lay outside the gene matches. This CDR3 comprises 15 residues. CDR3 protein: CASSPSGQGGETQYF. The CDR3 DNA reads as TGTGCCAGCAGCCCGTCGGGACAGGGGGGGGAGACCCAGTACTTC.

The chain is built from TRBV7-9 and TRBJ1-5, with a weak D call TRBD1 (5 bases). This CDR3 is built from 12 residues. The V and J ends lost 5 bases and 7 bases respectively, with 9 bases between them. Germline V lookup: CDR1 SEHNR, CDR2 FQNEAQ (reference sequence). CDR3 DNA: TGTGCCAGCAGCCAGCAGGGACAGCCCCAGCATTTT. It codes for CASSQQGQPQHF.

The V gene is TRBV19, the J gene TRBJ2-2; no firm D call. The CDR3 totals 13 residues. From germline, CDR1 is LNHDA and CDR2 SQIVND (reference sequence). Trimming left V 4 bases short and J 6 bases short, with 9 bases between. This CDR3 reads CASSTERSGELFF. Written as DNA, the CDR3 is TGTGCCAGTAGTACGGAGCGCTCCGGGGAGCTGTTTTTT.

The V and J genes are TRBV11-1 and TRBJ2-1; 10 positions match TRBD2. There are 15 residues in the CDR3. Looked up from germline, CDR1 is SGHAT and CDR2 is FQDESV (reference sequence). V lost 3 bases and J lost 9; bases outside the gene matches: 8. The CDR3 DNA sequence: TGTGCCAGCAGCTTGCCTAGCGGGAGCCGGGCTGAGCAGTTCTTC. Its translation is CASSLPSGSRAEQFF.

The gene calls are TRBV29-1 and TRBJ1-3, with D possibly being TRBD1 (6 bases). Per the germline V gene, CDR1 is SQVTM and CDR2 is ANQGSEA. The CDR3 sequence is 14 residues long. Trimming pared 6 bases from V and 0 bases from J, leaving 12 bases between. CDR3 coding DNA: TGCAGCGTGACACGGGACATCTCTGGAAACACCATATATTTT. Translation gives CSVTRDISGNTIYF.

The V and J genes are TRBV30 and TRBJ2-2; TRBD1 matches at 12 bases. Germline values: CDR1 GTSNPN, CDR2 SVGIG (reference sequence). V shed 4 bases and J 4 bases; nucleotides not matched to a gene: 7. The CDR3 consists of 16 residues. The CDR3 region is CAWTAGTGGFTGELFF. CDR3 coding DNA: TGTGCCTGGACGGCCGGGACAGGGGGCTTCACCGGGGAGCTGTTTTTT.